Listed below are T cell receptor beta chains from one sample, sequenced in a study of cytomegalovirus exposure and HLA in healthy donors. The assay was immunoSEQ multiplex PCR, and TCRdb's table has in-frame clones only and misses some. This sample has more than 85,000 clones; roughly three quarters occur once, and the top ten carry around a tenth. The sample taken for sequencing was PBMCs. The receptors come from a male donor in good health and CMV-seropositive. Both conserved end residues are part of each CDR3. D genes are given only for firm matches. Rows give clone size only sometimes, using once, few, many, or a class for an expanded clone.

D gene	V gene	clone size	J gene	CDR3 protein	CDR3 DNA
TRBD1	TRBV5-4	-	TRBJ1-4	CASSQGSTGRNEKLFF	TGCGCCAGCAGCCAGGGATCGACAGGGCGTAATGAAAAACTGTTTTTT
TRBD1	TRBV5-4	-	TRBJ2-7	CASSWDRAGHEQYF	TGTGCCAGCAGCTGGGACAGGGCGGGCCACGAGCAGTACTTC
-	TRBV7-2	-	TRBJ2-2	CASSLSLAGELFF	TGTGCCAGCAGCCTTAGCCTTGCCGGGGAGCTGTTTTTT
-	TRBV6-4	few	TRBJ1-2	CASSDSRGTGDYTF	TGTGCCAGCAGTGACTCCCGCGGCACGGGGGACTACACCTTC
-	TRBV11-3	-	TRBJ1-3	CASRPGKGRRSGNTIYF	TGTGCCAGCAGACCGGGGAAGGGTCGCCGCTCTGGAAACACCATATATTTT
-	TRBV28	-	TRBJ2-1	CASSFSSSYNEQFF	TGTGCCAGCAGTTTCAGTTCCTCCTACAATGAGCAGTTCTTC
-	TRBV28	-	TRBJ2-3	CASSLRTVRTDTQYF	TGTGCCAGCAGTTTAAGGACAGTCCGCACAGATACGCAGTATTTT
-	TRBV2	-	TRBJ2-7	CASSGTLTYEQYF	TGTGCCAGCAGTGGGACTCTTACCTACGAGCAGTACTTC
-	TRBV5-1	-	TRBJ2-7	CASSLGDLDNEQYF	TGCGCCAGCAGCTTGGGAGACTTGGACAACGAGCAGTACTTC
TRBD1	TRBV19	-	TRBJ1-1	CASSIRDRGSSGTEAFF	TGTGCCAGTAGTATAAGGGACAGGGGATCTAGCGGCACTGAAGCTTTCTTT
TRBD1	TRBV25-1	-	TRBJ1-2	CASSEGNRGSYGYTF	TGTGCCAGCAGTGAGGGGAACAGGGGGAGCTATGGCTACACCTTC
-	TRBV28	many	TRBJ1-1	CASGGSYLEAFF	TGTGCCAGCGGGGGCAGTTATCTTGAAGCTTTCTTT
TRBD2	TRBV7-2	-	TRBJ2-1	CASSPSPTTSGRAYNEQFF	TGTGCCAGCAGCCCGTCTCCTACAACTAGCGGGAGGGCCTACAATGAGCAGTTCTTC
-	TRBV27	-	TRBJ2-7	CASRMQGFSYEQYF	TGTGCCAGCAGGATGCAGGGCTTCTCCTACGAGCAGTACTTC
TRBD1	TRBV29-1	-	TRBJ2-7	CSVGPGTGKYEQYF	TGCAGCGTTGGCCCCGGGACAGGGAAATACGAGCAGTACTTC
-	TRBV12-5	few	TRBJ2-1	CASGSTSIYNEQFF	TGTGCTAGTGGTTCGACTAGTATCTACAATGAGCAGTTCTTC
TRBD2	TRBV19	-	TRBJ2-5	CASSISTSGRADTETQYF	TGTGCCAGTAGTATCAGTACTAGCGGGAGGGCCGATACCGAGACCCAGTACTTC
-	TRBV11-2	-	TRBJ2-1	CASSLDNSLNEQFF	TGTGCCAGCAGCTTAGATAACTCGCTCAATGAGCAGTTCTTC
-	TRBV19	-	TRBJ1-5	CASSIDPGGYSNQPQHF	TGTGCCAGTAGTATAGATCCAGGTGGTTATAGCAATCAGCCCCAGCATTTT
-	TRBV29-1	-	TRBJ2-6	CSVEVRGAGANVLTF	TGCAGCGTTGAAGTCAGGGGCGCTGGGGCCAACGTCCTGACTTTC
-	TRBV29-1	-	TRBJ1-1	CSAPGTLNTEAFF	TGCAGCGCCCCCGGGACACTCAACACTGAAGCTTTCTTT
-	TRBV7-3	-	TRBJ2-7	CASSPGAWGNSYEQYF	TGTGCCAGCAGCCCAGGAGCGTGGGGCAACTCCTACGAGCAGTACTTC
-	TRBV29-1	-	TRBJ2-3	CSVSEMGPDTQYF	TGCAGCGTTTCCGAAATGGGCCCAGATACGCAGTATTTT
-	TRBV28	-	TRBJ1-3	CASSSRGTGNTIYF	TGTGCCAGCAGTTCCAGGGGTACTGGAAACACCATATATTTT
TRBD1	TRBV18	-	TRBJ1-1	CASSPGTGLSSNTEAFF	TGTGCCAGCTCACCAGGGACAGGGCTCTCTTCAAACACTGAAGCTTTCTTT
-	TRBV7-3	-	TRBJ2-1	CASSQGIGPPYNEQFF	TGTGCCAGCAGCCAGGGTATCGGGCCCCCCTACAATGAGCAGTTCTTC
-	TRBV6-1	-	TRBJ2-7	CASSGGWTDSYEQYF	TGTGCCAGCAGTGGAGGGTGGACGGATTCCTACGAGCAGTACTTC
-	TRBV6-1	-	TRBJ1-2	CASSEEAGDGYTF	TGTGCCAGCAGTGAAGAGGCAGGGGACGGCTACACCTTC
-	TRBV21-1	-	TRBJ2-1	CASSRHHRTSGRLDNEQFF	TGTGCCAGCAGCAGGCACCATCGGACTAGCGGGAGGCTGGACAATGAGCAGTTCTTC
TRBD2	TRBV4-3	-	TRBJ2-1	CASSQEEATSRANEQFF	TGCGCCAGCAGCCAAGAAGAGGCGACTAGCAGGGCGAATGAGCAGTTCTTC
-	TRBV27	-	TRBJ1-2	CASSLSTGYYGYTF	TGTGCCAGCAGTTTATCGACAGGTTACTATGGCTACACCTTC
-	TRBV11-2	few	TRBJ1-1	CASSWAGTHSPEAFF	TGTGCCAGCAGCTGGGCCGGGACTCACTCTCCTGAAGCTTTCTTT
-	TRBV29-1	-	TRBJ2-1	CSAPTGFTLNEQFF	TGCAGCGCCCCGACCGGGTTTACTCTTAATGAGCAGTTCTTC
TRBD1	TRBV9	once	TRBJ1-6	CASSVEPGQYNSPLHF	TGTGCCAGCAGCGTTGAGCCGGGACAGTATAATTCACCCCTCCACTTT
TRBD1	TRBV7-6	-	TRBJ2-2	CASSPGQGADTGELFF	TGTGCCAGCAGCCCAGGGCAGGGGGCGGACACCGGGGAGCTGTTTTTT
TRBD2	TRBV2	-	TRBJ2-1	CASSAASGEQFF	TGTGCCAGCAGTGCGGCTAGCGGTGAGCAGTTCTTC
TRBD1	TRBV5-1	-	TRBJ2-2	CASSKGDRHTGELFF	TGCGCCAGCAGCAAAGGGGACAGGCACACCGGGGAGCTGTTTTTT
TRBD2	TRBV9	-	TRBJ2-3	CASSVASGSTDTQYF	TGTGCCAGCAGCGTAGCTAGCGGGAGCACAGATACGCAGTATTTT
TRBD1	TRBV19	-	TRBJ2-5	CASSIHPRGSEETQYF	TGTGCCAGTAGTATCCATCCCAGGGGGAGTGAAGAGACCCAGTACTTC
-	TRBV19	-	TRBJ1-6	CASQGSNSPLHF	TGTGCCAGTCAGGGGTCCAATTCACCCCTCCACTTT
-	TRBV19	-	TRBJ1-2	CASYELFYGYTF	TGTGCCAGTTACGAGCTCTTCTATGGCTACACCTTC
-	TRBV29-1	few	TRBJ2-6	CSVVGEAGANGLTF	TGCAGCGTTGTAGGCGAGGCTGGGGCCAACGGCCTGACTTTC
-	TRBV5-1	-	TRBJ1-6	CASSTSTDSYNSPLHF	TGCGCCAGCAGCACCTCGACAGACTCCTATAATTCACCCCTCCACTTT
TRBD2	TRBV7-2	few	TRBJ2-5	CASSFLSSGRGETQYF	TGTGCCAGCAGCTTCCTTTCTAGCGGGAGGGGAGAGACCCAGTACTTC
-	TRBV2	-	TRBJ1-3	CASRRDNSGNTIYF	TGTGCCAGCCGCAGGGATAACTCTGGAAACACCATATATTTT
-	TRBV11-2	-	TRBJ2-7	CASSLGGTSYEQYF	TGTGCCAGCAGCTTAGGGGGCACCTCCTACGAGCAGTACTTC
TRBD2	TRBV10-3	-	TRBJ2-2	CAISEGGLALNTGELFF	TGTGCCATCAGTGAGGGCGGACTAGCTTTGAACACCGGGGAGCTGTTTTTT
TRBD2	TRBV6-1	-	TRBJ2-7	CASRDSGSYEQYF	TGTGCCAGCCGGGATAGCGGGTCCTACGAGCAGTACTTC
-	TRBV18	-	TRBJ1-2	CASSPSWRDGYTF	TGTGCCAGCTCACCCAGCTGGAGGGACGGCTACACCTTC
TRBD2	TRBV7-8	-	TRBJ2-1	CASSLRLKRDGEQFF	TGTGCCAGCAGCTTAAGGTTGAAGCGGGACGGTGAGCAGTTCTTC
-	TRBV6-5	-	TRBJ2-5	CASSRLVKQETQYF	TGTGCCAGCAGCCGACTAGTAAAGCAAGAGACCCAGTACTTC
-	TRBV7-3	once	TRBJ2-2	CASSPVNTGELFF	TGTGCCAGCAGCCCGGTGAACACCGGGGAGCTGTTTTTT
TRBD2	TRBV5-7	few	TRBJ2-1	CASSFWGLAGGGWYNEQFF	TGTGCCAGCAGCTTTTGGGGACTAGCGGGAGGGGGTTGGTACAATGAGCAGTTCTTC
-	TRBV11-2	-	TRBJ1-5	CASSFGQYSNQPQHF	TGTGCCAGCAGCTTCGGACAGTATAGCAATCAGCCCCAGCATTTT
TRBD2	TRBV28	-	TRBJ2-1	CASSLRRLGASGSNEQFF	TGTGCCAGCAGTTTAAGAAGATTGGGGGCTAGCGGGAGCAATGAGCAGTTCTTC
TRBD1	TRBV9	-	TRBJ1-2	CASSVSPGDSPYGYTF	TGTGCCAGCAGCGTAAGTCCCGGGGACAGCCCTTATGGCTACACCTTC
-	TRBV4-2	-	TRBJ2-3	CASSQGAGTDTQYF	TGTGCCAGCAGCCAAGGGGCTGGCACAGATACGCAGTATTTT
TRBD1	TRBV7-6	few	TRBJ2-2	CATRGQPNTGELFF	TGTGCCACGAGGGGACAGCCGAACACCGGGGAGCTGTTTTTT
TRBD1	TRBV6-5	-	TRBJ1-5	CASGRTGLLQPQHF	TGTGCCAGTGGGAGGACAGGGCTTCTTCAGCCCCAGCATTTT